These 11 T cell receptor beta chains came from one sample sequenced in a study of cytomegalovirus exposure and HLA in healthy donors. TCRdb's copy holds only in-frame clones and misses some; the assay was immunoSEQ multiplex PCR. The data contain more than 60,000 clones, 96% of them singletons. Input material: PBMCs. The receptor set was obtained from a young woman in good health and CMV-seropositive.

The V and J genes are TRBV7-8 and TRBJ2-3, with 7 nucleotides matching TRBD1. Per the germline V gene, CDR1 is SGHVS and CDR2 is FQNEAQ. Trimming took 4 bases from V and 4 from J; bases not matched to a gene: 11. This CDR3 is 16 amino acids long. CDR3 in DNA: TGTGCCAGCAGCTCCACAGGGGTTCGGGAACCAGATACGCAGTATTTT. Translated, it gives CASSSTGVREPDTQYF.

In the case of this clone: The CDR3 does not end in the conserved phenylalanine or tryptophan, so this is likely a read error. Because the CDR3's place on the DNA is in doubt, the DNA is left out and the CDR3 is given as listed by TCRdb. The J gene is TRBJ1-1, the V gene TRBV28; TRBD1 was called by the table and not checked on the DNA. Counting both end residues, the CDR3 totals 11 amino acids. CDR1 and CDR2 from the germline V gene are MDHEN and SYDVKM. Here the CDR3 reads CASSLGQEKWV.

A remark on this clone: The germline gene is not matched at one end of the junction; a read error may be the cause. The rearrangement links TRBV7-7 to TRBJ2-1, with 14 bases that match TRBD2. There are 18 residues in the CDR3. In germline, CDR1 is SSHAT, CDR2 FNYEAQ (reference sequence). The CDR3 DNA reads as TGTGCTAGCAGCCCTAGACTAGCGGGAGGGTTCTCCTACAATGAGCAGTTCTTC. This translates into CASSPRLAGGFSYNEQFF.

This chain's CDR3 is CASSEGAHYGYTF. CDR3 coding DNA: TGTGCCAGCTCAGAGGGGGCACACTATGGCTACACCTTC. The rearrangement uses TRBV18 and TRBJ1-2, with 7 bases fitting TRBD1. V trimming: 5 bases; J trimming: 3 bases; junction bases outside the gene matches: 3. The germline CDR1 and CDR2 sequences are KGHSH and LQKENI. CDR3 length: 13 amino acids.

Comments on this clone: At one of its ends the junction is not consistent with the germline gene, which may arise from a read error. The chain is built from TRBV7-9 and TRBJ2-5, with 7 bases matching TRBD2. Looked up from germline, CDR1 is SEHNR and CDR2 is FQNEAQ (reference sequence). There are 14 residues in the CDR3. The DNA for the CDR3 is TGTGCCAGCAGCTTAGGGGACTATAAAGATACCCAGTACTTC. It yields the protein CASSLGDYKDTQYF.

The rearrangement joins TRBV7-8 to TRBJ1-5, with 10 nucleotides matching TRBD1. J was trimmed by 4 bases and V by 6 bases; bases with no gene match: 6. The CDR3 is 15 residues long. The germline CDR1 and CDR2 sequences are SGHVS and FQNEAQ. CDR3 in amino acids: CASRYGTGENQPQHF. The CDR3, as DNA: TGTGCCAGCAGATATGGGACAGGGGAAAATCAGCCCCAGCATTTT.

This clone appeared a single time. For the CDR3, the DNA is TGCAGTGCAAACGGACAGTATGGCTACACCTTC. It specifies CSANGQYGYTF. The chain couples TRBV20-1 to TRBJ1-2; the D gene is possibly TRBD1 (6 bases). This CDR3 has 11 amino acids. The ends were cut back, 6 bases at V and 5 bases at J, with 10 bases in the middle. Germline V gives CDR1 DFQATT, CDR2 SNEGSKA (reference sequence).

This chain connects TRBV5-5 to TRBJ2-7; D perhaps matches TRBD2 (6 bases). Germline-derived CDR1 and CDR2 are SGHKS and YYEKEE (reference sequence). V was clipped by 4 bases and J by 4 bases, with 9 bases between them. The CDR3 is 12 amino acids. The CDR3 region is CASSPEGYEQYF. The CDR3 nucleotides read TGTGCCAGCAGCCCGGAGGGGTACGAGCAGTACTTC. Looking up the rest from reference TRBV5-5 and TRBJ2-7 gives the full variable domain: DAGVTQSPTHLIKTRGQQVTLRCSPISGHKSVSWYQQVLGQGPQFIFQYYEKEERGRGNFPDRFSARQFPNYSSELNVNALLLGDSALYLCASSPEGYEQYFGPGTRLTVT.

The V and J genes are TRBV5-4 and TRBJ1-1, with no clear D. The CDR3 contains 15 residues. Germline V gives CDR1 SGHNT, CDR2 YYREEE (reference sequence). The V end lost 3 bases, the J end lost 3 bases, and 15 bases lay between the germline ends. CDR3 region: CASSSRITGDTEAFF. In DNA form, the CDR3 reads TGTGCCAGCAGCTCACGTATTACCGGGGACACTGAAGCTTTCTTT. The full variable domain, its missing parts supplied by reference TRBV5-4 and TRBJ1-1, is ETGVTQSPTHLIKTRGQQVTLRCSSQSGHNTVSWYQQALGQGPQFIFQYYREEENGRGNFPPRFSGLQFPNYSSELNVNALELDDSALYLCASSSRITGDTEAFFGQGTRLTVV.

This clone showed up just once. The chain carries TRBV28 and TRBJ1-2; 7 bases align to TRBD1. The trim removed 5 bases at V and 5 bases at J, leaving 5 bases unmatched. The CDR3 spans 13 residues. CDR1 MDHEN and CDR2 SYDVKM come from the germline V gene. CDR3 DNA sequence: TGTGCCAGCAGTGAAGGGGGCGCGTATGGCTACACCTTC. It codes for CASSEGGAYGYTF.

This CDR3 reads CASSASDEQYF. CDR3 nucleotides: TGTGCCAGCAGCGCCTCAGACGAGCAGTACTTC. The chain couples TRBV6-6 to TRBJ2-7; D unclear. Germline CDR1 reads MNHNY; CDR2 reads SVGAGI (reference sequence). Trimming left V 6 bases short and J 5 bases short, with 8 bases between. The CDR3 is 11 residues long.